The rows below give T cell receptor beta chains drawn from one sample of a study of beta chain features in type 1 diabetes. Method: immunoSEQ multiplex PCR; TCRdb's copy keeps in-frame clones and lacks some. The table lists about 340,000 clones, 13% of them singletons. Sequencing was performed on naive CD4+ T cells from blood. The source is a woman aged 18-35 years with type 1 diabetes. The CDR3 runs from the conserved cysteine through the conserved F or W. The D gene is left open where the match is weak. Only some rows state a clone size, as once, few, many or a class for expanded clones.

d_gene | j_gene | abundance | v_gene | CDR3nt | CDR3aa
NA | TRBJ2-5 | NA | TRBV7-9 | TGTGCCAGCAGCTTAAGGGACATTCGGGAGACCCAGTACTTC | CASSLRDIRETQYF
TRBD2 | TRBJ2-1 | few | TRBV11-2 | TGTGCCAGCAGCGGGACTAGCGGGAGTCTGAGGCAGTTCTTC | CASSGTSGSLRQFF
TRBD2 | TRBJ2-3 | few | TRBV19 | TGTGCCAGTAGTATAGCATTGAGCGGGACGGCACCGCATTTT | CASSIALSGTAPHF
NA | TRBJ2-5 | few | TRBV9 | TGTGCCAGCAGCGTAACGGCAGACGGGGAGACCCAGTACTTC | CASSVTADGETQYF
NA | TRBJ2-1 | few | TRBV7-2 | TGTGCCAGCAGCGGAGCTAGGGGAACCTACAATGAGCAGTTCTTC | CASSGARGTYNEQFF
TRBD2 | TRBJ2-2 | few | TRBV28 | TGTGCCGGAACCTCCGGGACTAGCGGCCTGAACACCGGGGAGCTGTTTTTT | CAGTSGTSGLNTGELFF
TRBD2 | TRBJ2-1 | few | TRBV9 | TGTGCCAGCAGCGTTACTAGCGGCTCCTACAATGAGCAGTTCTTC | CASSVTSGSYNEQFF
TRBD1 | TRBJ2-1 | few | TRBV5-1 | TGCGCCAGCAGCTTGGCCCCTCAACAGGGGAATGAGCAGTTCTTC | CASSLAPQQGNEQFF
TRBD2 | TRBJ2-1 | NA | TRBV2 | TGTGCCAGCAGATCGACTAGCGGGCCCTACAATGAGCAGTTCTTC | CASRSTSGPYNEQFF
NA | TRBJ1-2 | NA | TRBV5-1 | TGCGCCAGCAGCAACTACAGGGATGGCTACACCTTC | CASSNYRDGYTF
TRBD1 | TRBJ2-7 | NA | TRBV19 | TGTGCCAGTAGTATAGAATACAGGGGGATTCGTGACGAGCAGTACTTC | CASSIEYRGIRDEQYF
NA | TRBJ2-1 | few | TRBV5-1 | TGCGCCAGCAGCCCCGAGCGGAATGAGCAGTTCTTC | CASSPERNEQFF
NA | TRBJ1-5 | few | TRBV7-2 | TGTGCCAGCAGCTTAGAAGTGGCGTACAGACGGATTAATCAGCCCCAGCATTTT | CASSLEVAYRRINQPQHF
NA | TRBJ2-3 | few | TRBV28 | TGTGCCAGCAGTTTAGGTTTTAAGGGGCGCCGCACAGATACGCAGTATTTT | CASSLGFKGRRTDTQYF
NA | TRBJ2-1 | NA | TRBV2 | TGTGCCAGCAGTGATAATTTTAGCGATGAGCAGTTCTTC | CASSDNFSDEQFF
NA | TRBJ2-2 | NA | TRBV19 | TGTGCCAGTAGTAATGTAGGCAGGACGAACACCGGGGAGCTGTTTTTT | CASSNVGRTNTGELFF
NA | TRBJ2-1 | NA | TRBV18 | TGTGCCAGCTCCCCCACAGGGAATGAGCAGTTCTTC | CASSPTGNEQFF
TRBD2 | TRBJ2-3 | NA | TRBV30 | TGTGCCTGGAGTGTACCTCAGCGGGAGGGCACAGATACGCAGTATTTT | CAWSVPQREGTDTQYF
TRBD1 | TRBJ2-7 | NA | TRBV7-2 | TGTGCCAGCAGCCTGAGAACGGGACAGAAAGGCCACGAGCAGTACTTC | CASSLRTGQKGHEQYF
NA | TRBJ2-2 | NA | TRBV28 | TGTGCCAGCAAGGGGGGAGGGACGGGCACCGGGGAGCTGTTTTTT | CASKGGGTGTGELFF
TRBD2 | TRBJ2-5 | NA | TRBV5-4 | TGTGCCAGCAGCTCGGTAGCGGGAGGGCCCGTGTCGGAGACCCAGTACTTC | CASSSVAGGPVSETQYF
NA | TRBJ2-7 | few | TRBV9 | TGTGCCAGCAGCGTAGCCCTAGGCTACGAGCAGTACTTC | CASSVALGYEQYF
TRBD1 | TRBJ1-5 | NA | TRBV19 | TGTGCCAGTAGTAACAGGGGAGATCAGCCCCAGCATTTT | CASSNRGDQPQHF
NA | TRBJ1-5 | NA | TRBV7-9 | TGTGCCAGCAGTTTAGACAGCCAGCCCCAGCATTTT | CASSLDSQPQHF
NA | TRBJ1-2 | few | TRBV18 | TGTGCCAGCTCGTCCCAGTCGGACAGCAACTATGGCTACACCTTC | CASSSQSDSNYGYTF
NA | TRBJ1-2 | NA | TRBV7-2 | TGTGCCAGCAGCTTAATGGGCAGCTATGGCTACACCTTC | CASSLMGSYGYTF
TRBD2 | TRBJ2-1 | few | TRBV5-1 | TGCGCCAGCAGCTTGGTAGCGGGAGGTATAAACAATGAGCAGTTCTTC | CASSLVAGGINNEQFF
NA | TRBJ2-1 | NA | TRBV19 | TGTGCCAGTAGTATCAAGCGGGCCTACAATGAGCAGTTCTTC | CASSIKRAYNEQFF
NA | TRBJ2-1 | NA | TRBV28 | TGTGCCAGCAGTCCAGGGACTGCCAACTACAATGAGCAGTTCTTC | CASSPGTANYNEQFF
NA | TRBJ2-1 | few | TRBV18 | TGTGCCAGCTCACTCCAAACCCTCGACAGGGAGCAGTTCTTC | CASSLQTLDREQFF
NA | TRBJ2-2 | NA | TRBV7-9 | TGTGCCAGCAGGAGGAGACAGTCGGACACCGGGGAGCTGTTTTTT | CASRRRQSDTGELFF
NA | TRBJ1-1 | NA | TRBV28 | TGTGCCAGCAGTTCCCCGGGGGACGGGCTCTACACTGAAGCTTTCTTT | CASSSPGDGLYTEAFF
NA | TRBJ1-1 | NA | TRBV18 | TGTGCCAGCTCACTCAGCGGGGGGGGCACTGAAGCTTTCTTT | CASSLSGGGTEAFF
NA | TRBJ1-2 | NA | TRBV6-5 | TGTGCCAGCAGTTACCACCAATCGCAATGGGGAGGCGGCTACACCTTC | CASSYHQSQWGGGYTF
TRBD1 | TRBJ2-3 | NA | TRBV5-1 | TGCGCCAGCAGCTTGGGGGACAGGGGGCCAGATACGCAGTATTTT | CASSLGDRGPDTQYF
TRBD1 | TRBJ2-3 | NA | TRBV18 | TGTGCCAGCTCACCACCATGGACAGGTTCAGATACGCAGTATTTT | CASSPPWTGSDTQYF
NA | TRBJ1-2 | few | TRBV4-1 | TGCGCCAGCAGCCAAACCGGGACATTTGGCTACACCTTC | CASSQTGTFGYTF
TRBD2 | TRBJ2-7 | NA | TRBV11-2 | TGTGCCAGCAGCCCCCGTGTGGGGACTAGCGGGGACGAGCAGTACTTC | CASSPRVGTSGDEQYF
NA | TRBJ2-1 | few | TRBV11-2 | TGTGCCAGCAGCTCAACGCGAGGGTGGGGTGAGCAGTTCTTC | CASSSTRGWGEQFF
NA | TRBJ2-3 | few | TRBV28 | TGTGCCAGCAGTTCCTGGACTACCGGCACAGATACGCAGTATTTT | CASSSWTTGTDTQYF
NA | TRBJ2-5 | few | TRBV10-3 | TGTGCCATCAGTGGAGGGGGACAAGAGACCCAGTACTTC | CAISGGGQETQYF
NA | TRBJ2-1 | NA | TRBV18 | TGTGCCAGCTCACCAGTCGGGGGTGGACCCTACAATGAGCAGTTCTTC | CASSPVGGGPYNEQFF
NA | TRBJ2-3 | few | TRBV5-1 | TGCGCCAGCAGCTTGCAAGATACGCAGTATTTT | CASSLQDTQYF
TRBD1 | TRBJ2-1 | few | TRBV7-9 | TGTGCCAGCAGCTTAGTCCTTGGACAGGGTGGTGATGAGCAGTTCTTC | CASSLVLGQGGDEQFF
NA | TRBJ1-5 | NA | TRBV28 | TGTGCCAGCAGTTCACCCACCGGACAGCCCAATCAGCCCCAGCATTTT | CASSSPTGQPNQPQHF
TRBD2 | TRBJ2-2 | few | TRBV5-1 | TGCGCCAGCAGCCCGAATAGCGGGACCAACACCGGGGAGCTGTTTTTT | CASSPNSGTNTGELFF
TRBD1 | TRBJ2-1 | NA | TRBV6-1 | TGTGCCAGTAGAGCAGGGGGCCGGCCATACAATGAGCAGTTCTTC | CASRAGGRPYNEQFF
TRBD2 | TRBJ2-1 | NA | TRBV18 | TGTGCCAGCTCACCACTGGGACTAGCGGGAGTTGAGCAGTTCTTC | CASSPLGLAGVEQFF
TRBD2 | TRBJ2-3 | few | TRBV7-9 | TGTGCCAGCAGCTTATCGTCGTGGCGGGAGCAATCAGATACGCAGTATTTT | CASSLSSWREQSDTQYF
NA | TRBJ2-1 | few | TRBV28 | TGTGCCAGCAGTTCACCATCGGGAAGGTCCTACAATGAGCAGTTCTTC | CASSSPSGRSYNEQFF
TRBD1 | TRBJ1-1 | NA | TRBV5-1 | TGCGCCAGCAGGGACGGGACAGGGATTGTTACCACTGAAGCTTTCTTT | CASRDGTGIVTTEAFF
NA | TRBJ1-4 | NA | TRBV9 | TGTGCCAGCAGCGTAGGACCGGGGGCTAATGAAAAACTGTTTTTT | CASSVGPGANEKLFF
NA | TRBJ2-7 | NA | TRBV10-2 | TGCGCCAGCACGGTGTGGGGAGGCTACGAGCAGTACTTC | CASTVWGGYEQYF
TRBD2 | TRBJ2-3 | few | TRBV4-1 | TGCGCCAGCAGCCTAGGGACTAGCGGATACACAGATACGCAGTATTTT | CASSLGTSGYTDTQYF